Detailed here is one T cell receptor beta chain. What it binds is unknown. CDR1 is SGDLS and CDR2 is YYNGEE in the germline V gene. The CDR3 runs to 14 residues. V gave up 3 bases and J gave up 4 bases, with 13 bases separating them. The sample belongs to a study of cytomegalovirus exposure and HLA in healthy donors. Looking at the study overall: Early released data comprised some 91 million unique TCRs from HLA-typed donors. Overall study results and limits: Some public TCRs appeared in many individuals, while most sequences were rare. In an earlier analysis, about 87% or about 30%: the productive usage of most TCR beta V segments.

Nominally healthy donors were sampled, though unrecorded immune exposures were likely. Primers: 60 Vbeta forward and 13 Jbeta reverse. Here immunoSEQ multiplex PCR was the method, and the copy in TCRdb shows in-frame clones only, minus some. The data hold about 130,000 clones, with around 83% observed a single time. Material: PBMCs. The J gene is TRBJ2-5, the V gene TRBV9; possible D gene TRBD1, 6 bases. This receptor was obtained from a woman aged 25 to 39 in good health and CMV-seropositive. As DNA, the CDR3 is TGTGCCAGCAGCGCCCCTGACAGGTTAGAGACCCAGTACTTC. It translates to CASSAPDRLETQYF.